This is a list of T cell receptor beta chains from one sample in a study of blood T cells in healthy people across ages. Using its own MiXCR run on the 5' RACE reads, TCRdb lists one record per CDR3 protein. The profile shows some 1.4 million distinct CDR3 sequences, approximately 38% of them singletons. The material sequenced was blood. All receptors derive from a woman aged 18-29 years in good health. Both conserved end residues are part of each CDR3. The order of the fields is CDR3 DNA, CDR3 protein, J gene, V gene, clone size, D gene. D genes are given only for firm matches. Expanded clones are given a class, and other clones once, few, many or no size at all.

TGTGCCAGCAGCCCCACGGTGGAATACAATGAGCAGCTCTTC,CASSPTVEYNEQLF,TRBJ2-1,TRBV7-9,once,.
TGCAGTGCTAGAGAAGACACATACACTGAAGCTTTCTTT,CSAREDTYTEAFF,TRBJ1-1,TRBV20-1,.,.
TGCGCCAGCAGCCAAGCGGCGATCCTAGCAGATACGCAGTATTTT,CASSQAAILADTQYF,TRBJ2-3,TRBV4-1,few,.
TGTGCCAGCAGGGCCCCTAGCGGGGGGAACACCGGGGAGCTGTTTTTT,CASRAPSGGNTGELFF,TRBJ2-2,TRBV6-6,.,TRBD2
TGCAGCGTCGCTGGACTGCTGAACACTGAAGCTTTCTTT,CSVAGLLNTEAFF,TRBJ1-1,TRBV29-1,.,.
TGCGCCAGCGGCGTGGATCAGCGGGCAAGCACCGACAATGAGCAGTTCTTC,CASGVDQRASTDNEQFF,TRBJ2-1,TRBV5-1,.,.
TGTGCCAGCATCCCCGGGTCGGGACTCCCATATAACGGCTACACCTTC,CASIPGSGLPYNGYTF,TRBJ1-2,TRBV7-2,.,.
TGTGCCATCAGTGGGGACAATGGGCAGTTCTTC,CAISGDNGQFF,TRBJ2-1,TRBV10-3,.,.
TGTGCCAGCAGCCAAGGCGGGGGGGGTAGGAATACGCAGTATTTT,CASSQGGGGRNTQYF,TRBJ2-3,TRBV3-1,.,TRBD2
TGTGCCGGATCGGACTCCTCCTACGAGCAGTACTTC,CAGSDSSYEQYF,TRBJ2-7,TRBV28,.,.
TGTGCCAGCAGTTTCAAGCGAGTTGAGGACGAGCAGTACTTC,CASSFKRVEDEQYF,TRBJ2-7,TRBV12-3/TRBV12-4,.,.
TGCAGTGCTAGAGTACAGGGAAACTATGGCTACACCTTC,CSARVQGNYGYTF,TRBJ1-2,TRBV20-1,few,.
TGTGCCACCAGCAGAGGTCGGACTAGCGGATTCTACGAGCAGTACTTC,CATSRGRTSGFYEQYF,TRBJ2-7,TRBV15,few,TRBD2
TGCAGCGTTTCGGGACAGGGGTATGAGGGCTACACCTTC,CSVSGQGYEGYTF,TRBJ1-2,TRBV29-1,.,TRBD1
TGTGCCAGCAGTTTATACGGGAGCGGACAGCCCCAGCATTTT,CASSLYGSGQPQHF,TRBJ1-5,TRBV28,.,.
TGCGCCAGCGCGGCCCTTGACACAGATACGCAGTATTTT,CASAALDTDTQYF,TRBJ2-3,TRBV5-1,.,.
TGTGCCAGCAGTTACCCGGGCCCCTGGCATTACGACGAAAAACTGTTTTTT,CASSYPGPWHYDEKLFF,TRBJ1-4,TRBV6-5,.,.
TGTGCCAGCAGCTTCCCGGGACAGGGGACTGGGGCCAACGTCCTGACTTTC,CASSFPGQGTGANVLTF,TRBJ2-6,TRBV5-5,few,TRBD1
TGTGCCAGCGTGATGGCGGAGACCCAGTACTTC,CASVMAETQYF,TRBJ2-5,TRBV28,few,.
TGCAGTACTAGCAGGGGGCTTGGGGCTGAAGCTTTCTTT,CSTSRGLGAEAFF,TRBJ1-1,TRBV20-1,.,TRBD1
TGCAGTGCCAAGGCCGGTGATGGGGGTAGCTCACCCCTCCACTTT,CSAKAGDGGSSPLHF,TRBJ1-6,TRBV20-1,.,.